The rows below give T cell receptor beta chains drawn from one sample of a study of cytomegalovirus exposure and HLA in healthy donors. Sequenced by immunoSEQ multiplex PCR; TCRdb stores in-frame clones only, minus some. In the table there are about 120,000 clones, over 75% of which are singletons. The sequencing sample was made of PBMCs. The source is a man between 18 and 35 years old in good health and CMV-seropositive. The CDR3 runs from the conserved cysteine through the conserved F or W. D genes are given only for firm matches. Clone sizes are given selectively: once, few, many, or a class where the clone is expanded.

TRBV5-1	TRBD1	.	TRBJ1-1	TGCGCCAGCAGTTCCGGGACAGGGGGCCTAACCGAAGCTTTCTTT	CASSSGTGGLTEAFF
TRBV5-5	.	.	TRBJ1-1	TGTGCCAGCGAGTATGGGGCTAACACTGAAGCTTTCTTT	CASEYGANTEAFF
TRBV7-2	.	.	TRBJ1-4	TGTGCCAGCAGCTTAATGGCCTATGAAAAACTGTTTTTT	CASSLMAYEKLFF
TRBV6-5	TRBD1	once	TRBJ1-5	TGTGCCAGCAGTTACTCGGCGGGACAGCTCAATCAGCCCCAGCATTTT	CASSYSAGQLNQPQHF
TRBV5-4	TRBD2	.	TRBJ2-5	TGTGCCAGCAGCTTGGCGGGGGACTATGGGGAGACCCAGTACTTC	CASSLAGDYGETQYF
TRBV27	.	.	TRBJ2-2	TGTGCCAGCAGGAGGGAACCGAACACCGGGGAGCTGTTTTTT	CASRREPNTGELFF
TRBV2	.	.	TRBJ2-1	TGTGCCAGCAGTGCGGACAATGAGCAGTTCTTC	CASSADNEQFF
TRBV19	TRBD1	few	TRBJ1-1	TGTGCCAGTAGTCCCGGACAGGGGAGGGCTTTCTTT	CASSPGQGRAFF
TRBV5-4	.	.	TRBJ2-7	TGTGCCAGCAGCCCGGGATCCTCCTACGAGCAGTACTTC	CASSPGSSYEQYF
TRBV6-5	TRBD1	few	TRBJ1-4	TGTGCCAGCAGTTCCTGGACAGGTCTTAATGAAAAACTGTTTTTT	CASSSWTGLNEKLFF
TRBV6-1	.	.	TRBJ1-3	TGTGCCAGCAGGGACGGGACATACTCTGGAAACACCATATATTTT	CASRDGTYSGNTIYF
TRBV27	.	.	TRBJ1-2	TGTGCCAGCAGTTTATCTGGCATGCCTAACTATGGCTACACCTTC	CASSLSGMPNYGYTF
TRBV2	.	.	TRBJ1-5	TGTGCCAGCAGTGCCTACGGGAATCAGCCCCAGCATTTT	CASSAYGNQPQHF
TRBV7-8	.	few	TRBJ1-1	TGTGCCAGCAGCCTTGACAGGAACACTGAAGCTTTCTTT	CASSLDRNTEAFF
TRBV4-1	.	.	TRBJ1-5	TGCGCCAGCAGCCAAGATCCGCGACTGTATAGCAATCAGCCCCAGCATTTT	CASSQDPRLYSNQPQHF
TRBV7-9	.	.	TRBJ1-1	TGTGCCAGCAGCCCCGTGGCCGCAGGGAACACTGAAGCTTTCTTT	CASSPVAAGNTEAFF
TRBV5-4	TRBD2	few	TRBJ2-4	TGTGCCAGCAGCTATACCGGACTAGTTAGTGGAAACATTCAGTACTTC	CASSYTGLVSGNIQYF
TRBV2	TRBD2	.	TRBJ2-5	TGTGCCAGCAGTTTCCCCCCCCTTGCTAGCGGCAGCCAAGAGACCCAGTACTTC	CASSFPPLASGSQETQYF
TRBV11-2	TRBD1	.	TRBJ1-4	TGTGCCAGCAGCTTAATGACTGGGACAGACAACCATCGTTATGAAAAACTGTTTTTT	CASSLMTGTDNHRYEKLFF
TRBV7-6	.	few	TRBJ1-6	TGTGCCAGCAGCTTAGTGGGGGGAGGCAATTCACCCCTCCACTTT	CASSLVGGGNSPLHF
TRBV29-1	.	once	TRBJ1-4	TGCAGCGTGGGGCTGGGGCCTGATGAAAAACTGTTTTTT	CSVGLGPDEKLFF
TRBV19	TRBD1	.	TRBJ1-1	TGTGCCAGTAGTAAAAGGGACAGGGCTGAAGCTTTCTTT	CASSKRDRAEAFF
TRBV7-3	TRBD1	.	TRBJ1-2	TGTGCCAGCAGCAGTGGGACAGGGGATGGCTACACCTTC	CASSSGTGDGYTF
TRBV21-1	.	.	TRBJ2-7	TGTGCCAACCCCTGGGCAGGGTTCTACGAGCAGTACTTC	CANPWAGFYEQYF
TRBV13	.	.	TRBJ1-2	TGTGCCAGCAGCTTCCCAGTCTATGGCTACACCTTC	CASSFPVYGYTF
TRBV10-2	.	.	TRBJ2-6	TGCGCCAGCAGTGAGCGCGTTGGGGAGGCCAACGGCCTGACTTTC	CASSERVGEANGLTF
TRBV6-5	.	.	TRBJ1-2	TGTGCCAGCAGCCCCGGACGGGACATTGATGGCTACACCTTC	CASSPGRDIDGYTF
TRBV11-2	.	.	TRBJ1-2	TGTGCCAGCAGCCCCTCGGGGGGATTCTATGGCTACACCTTC	CASSPSGGFYGYTF
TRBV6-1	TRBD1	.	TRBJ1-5	TGTGCCAGCAGTGAGACAGGGGGCAATCAGCCCCAGCATTTT	CASSETGGNQPQHF
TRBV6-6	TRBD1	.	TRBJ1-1	TGTGCCAGCAGTTACTCTCAGGGGGCTGGAACTGAAGCTTTCTTT	CASSYSQGAGTEAFF
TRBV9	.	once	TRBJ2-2	TGTGCCAGCGAGCCAGCCGACATGACCGGGGAGCTGTTTTTT	CASEPADMTGELFF
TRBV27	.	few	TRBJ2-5	TGTGCCAGCAGTTCCAGGGGACAAGAGACCCAGTACTTC	CASSSRGQETQYF
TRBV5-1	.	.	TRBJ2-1	TGCGCCAGCAGCCCGGGACACCTAAGCTACAATGAGCAGTTCTTC	CASSPGHLSYNEQFF
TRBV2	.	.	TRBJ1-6	TGTGCCAGCAGTGATCGGGGTTCACCCCTCCACTTT	CASSDRGSPLHF
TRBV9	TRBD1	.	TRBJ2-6	TGTGCCAGCGGATTGGACAGGAAGGGCTCTGGGGCCAACGGCCTGACTTTC	CASGLDRKGSGANGLTF
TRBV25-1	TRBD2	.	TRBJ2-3	TGTGCCAGCAGTGACCCAGCGGGAGCAGGAGATACGCAGTATTTT	CASSDPAGAGDTQYF
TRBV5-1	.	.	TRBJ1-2	TGCGCCAGCAGCTTGGCCAGGCAGAACTATGGCTACACCTTC	CASSLARQNYGYTF
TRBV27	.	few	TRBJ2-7	TGTGCCAGCAGTTTGGGGAGTGGTTACGAGCAGTACTTC	CASSLGSGYEQYF
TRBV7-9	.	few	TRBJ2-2	TGTGCCAGCAGCACCTACACAGGGTTTAACACCGGGGAGCTGTTTTTT	CASSTYTGFNTGELFF
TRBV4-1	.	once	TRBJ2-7	TGCGCCAGCAGCCAAGGGACTATGTCCTACGAGCAGTACTTC	CASSQGTMSYEQYF
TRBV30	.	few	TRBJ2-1	TGTGCCTGGGGGGCCGGACTAGGGGGCAATGAGCAGTTCTTC	CAWGAGLGGNEQFF
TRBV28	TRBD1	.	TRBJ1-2	TGTGCCAGCAGCCCCGACAGGGATCCCACCCAATATGGCTACACCTTC	CASSPDRDPTQYGYTF
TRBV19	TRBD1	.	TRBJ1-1	TGTGCCAGTAGTCCCCGACAGGGAGGAGCTTTCTTT	CASSPRQGGAFF